Listed below are T cell receptor beta chains from one sample, sequenced in a study of CD8 T cells in ankylosing spondylitis. A single record per CDR3 protein comes from TCRdb applying MiXCR to the 5' RACE reads. The table has about 140,000 distinct CDR3 sequences, 7% to 9% seen once. Sequences were obtained from synovial fluid, either unsorted or a sorted T cell fraction (not recorded which). These receptor sequences come from a male donor with ankylosing spondylitis. Both conserved end residues are part of each CDR3. A D gene is named only where the DNA matches it firmly. Size is omitted from some rows. Given values are once, few, many or a class for expanded clones.

TRBV7-8	.	TRBJ2-5	few	CASSYRQVQETQYF	TGTGCCAGCAGTTACCGACAGGTCCAAGAGACCCAGTACTTC
TRBV20-1	.	TRBJ2-7	.	CSARGLYEQYF	TGCAGTGCTAGAGGTCTATACGAGCAGTACTTC
TRBV4-3	TRBD1	TRBJ2-2	few	CASSILRPTGGNTGELFF	TGCGCCAGCAGCATCCTCCGCCCGACAGGGGGCAACACCGGGGAGCTGTTTTTT
TRBV16	.	TRBJ1-4	many	CASSQYKNPGEKLFF	TGTGCCAGCAGCCAATACAAAAACCCAGGGGAAAAACTGTTTTTT
TRBV24-1	TRBD2	TRBJ2-3	many	CATSDGAGGVTDTQYF	TGTGCCACCAGTGATGGAGCGGGAGGGGTCACAGATACGCAGTATTTT
TRBV9	.	TRBJ2-3	many	CASSSDGRGRTDTQYF	TGTGCCAGCAGCTCAGACGGCCGGGGGAGGACAGATACGCAGTATTTT
TRBV7-2	TRBD1	TRBJ1-2	medium-sized	CASSFTGTAYYGYTF	TGTGCCAGCAGCTTCACCGGGACAGCTTACTATGGCTACACCTTC
TRBV5-5	TRBD2	TRBJ2-3	.	CASRRLAGGFDTQYF	TGTGCCAGCAGGAGACTAGCGGGAGGGTTTGATACGCAGTATTTT
TRBV5-1	TRBD1	TRBJ1-4	many	CASSYGTGVEKLFF	TGCGCCAGCAGCTACGGGACAGGGGTTGAAAAACTGTTTTTT
TRBV20-1	.	TRBJ2-1	many	CSRKLLNYNEQFF	TGCAGCAGGAAGCTCCTAAATTACAATGAGCAGTTCTTC
TRBV11-1	TRBD2	TRBJ2-3	many	CASSFSGGTDTQYF	TGTGCCAGCAGCTTTAGCGGGGGCACAGATACGCAGTATTTT
TRBV9	.	TRBJ2-2	.	CASSLPGPGELFF	TGTGCCAGCAGCCTCCCCGGGCCCGGGGAGCTGTTTTTT
TRBV5-1	.	TRBJ1-1	.	CASSSVVRRGTEACF	TGCGCCAGCAGCTCGGTAGTCCGGAGGGGGACTGAAGCTTGCTTT
TRBV6-1	TRBD2	TRBJ2-7	.	CASSRSGGIEQYF	TGTGCCAGCAGTAGAAGCGGGGGGATCGAGCAGTACTTC
TRBV9	TRBD1	TRBJ2-3	many	CASSVGGDRGTDTQYF	TGTGCCAGCAGCGTAGGCGGGGACAGGGGCACAGATACGCAGTATTTT
TRBV12-3/TRBV12-4	TRBD1	TRBJ2-7	.	CASSPPWDRAYEQYF	TGTGCCAGCAGTCCCCCCTGGGACAGGGCCTACGAGCAGTACTTC
TRBV12-3/TRBV12-4	.	TRBJ2-2	few	CASSLASGNTGELFF	TGTGCCAGCAGTTTAGCTAGCGGTAACACCGGGGAGCTGTTTTTT
TRBV9	.	TRBJ2-3	many	CASSVGPPDTQYF	TGTGCCAGCAGCGTAGGTCCGCCAGATACGCAGTATTTT
TRBV5-1	.	TRBJ2-6	.	CASSRQRAGANVLTF	TGCGCCAGCAGCCGTCAGAGGGCGGGGGCCAACGTCCTGACTTTC
TRBV20-1	.	TRBJ1-2	many	CSARLQGSVDYGYTF	TGCAGTGCTAGACTGCAGGGTAGCGTAGACTATGGCTACACCTTC
TRBV7-2	TRBD2	TRBJ2-7	many	CASSVAGNTYEQYF	TGTGCCAGCAGTGTAGCGGGGAACACCTACGAGCAGTACTTC
TRBV5-5	.	TRBJ2-5	.	CASSFQGETQYF	TGTGCCAGCAGCTTTCAGGGGGAGACCCAGTACTTC
TRBV28	TRBD1	TRBJ1-5	many	CASSLQGVMQFYQPQHF	TGTGCCAGCAGTCTACAGGGGGTCATGCAATTTTATCAGCCCCAGCATTTT
TRBV4-2	TRBD2	TRBJ2-2	many	CASSHPMGGSNTGELFF	TGTGCCAGCAGCCACCCGATGGGGGGGTCGAACACCGGGGAGCTGTTTTTT
TRBV5-1	TRBD1	TRBJ1-4	few	CASSLQTGGNEKLFF	TGCGCCAGCAGCTTGCAGACAGGGGGCAATGAAAAACTGTTTTTT
TRBV20-1	TRBD2	TRBJ2-7	many	CSAGLAVSYEQYF	TGCAGTGCAGGACTAGCGGTTAGCTACGAGCAGTACTTC
TRBV21-1	.	TRBJ1-1	few	CASSKEWTTNTEAFF	TGTGCCAGCAGCAAAGAATGGACAACGAACACTGAAGCTTTCTTT
TRBV5-1	TRBD1	TRBJ1-2	.	CASSQGAGNYGYTF	TGCGCCAGCAGCCAGGGGGCCGGTAACTATGGCTACACCTTC
TRBV14	TRBD2	TRBJ2-1	many	CASSPSSGRLYNEQFF	TGTGCCAGCAGCCCCTCTAGCGGGAGGCTGTACAATGAGCAGTTCTTC
TRBV5-6	.	TRBJ2-3	.	CASSSGPGPDTQYF	TGTGCCAGCAGTTCCGGACCGGGCCCAGATACGCAGTATTTT
TRBV4-3	.	TRBJ2-7	many	CASSQESRPAYEQYF	TGCGCCAGCAGCCAAGAGTCCAGGCCCGCCTACGAGCAGTACTTC
TRBV5-6	.	TRBJ1-5	many	CASSLLGASNQPQHF	TGTGCCAGCAGCTTGTTGGGGGCGTCGAATCAGCCCCAGCATTTT
TRBV5-1	.	TRBJ2-7	many	CASSLGRDEQYF	TGCGCCAGCAGCTTGGGTAGGGACGAGCAGTACTTC
TRBV6-5	TRBD2	TRBJ2-3	many	CASSYWMGRATDTQYF	TGTGCCAGCAGTTACTGGATGGGGAGGGCCACAGATACGCAGTATTTT
TRBV12-3/TRBV12-4	.	TRBJ1-5	.	CASSFSGDSGNQPQHF	TGTGCCAGCAGTTTCTCAGGGGATTCGGGCAATCAGCCCCAGCATTTT
TRBV5-4	.	TRBJ1-6	many	CASSFKNSPLHF	TGTGCCAGCAGCTTTAAAAATTCACCCCTCCACTTT
TRBV9	TRBD2	TRBJ2-1	few	CASSTSPGTSGREQFF	TGTGCCAGCAGCACTAGCCCCGGGACTAGCGGGAGGGAGCAGTTCTTC
TRBV10-3	TRBD2	TRBJ2-5	many	CAISESTTGGQETQYF	TGTGCCATCAGTGAGTCGACGACGGGAGGTCAAGAGACCCAGTACTTC
TRBV5-1	.	TRBJ2-5	many	CASSPGPQETQYF	TGCGCCAGCTCGCCGGGACCCCAAGAGACCCAGTACTTC
TRBV2	.	TRBJ2-5	few	CASSPRTGISETQYF	TGTGCCAGCAGCCCAAGGACGGGGATTTCAGAGACCCAGTACTTC
TRBV19	TRBD1	TRBJ1-1	.	CASSMTGGQTEAFF	TGTGCCAGTAGTATGACAGGGGGACAGACTGAAGCTTTCTTT
TRBV7-6	.	TRBJ2-1	.	CASSSLRRSNEQFF	TGTGCCAGCAGCTCACTGAGGAGATCCAATGAGCAGTTCTTC
TRBV7-2	.	TRBJ2-7	many	CASSLASGSYEQYF	TGTGCCAGCAGTTTGGCCAGCGGCTCCTACGAGCAGTACTTC
TRBV20-1	.	TRBJ2-1	few	CSARGDYNEQFF	TGCAGTGCTAGGGGGGACTACAATGAGCAGTTCTTC
TRBV7-8	.	TRBJ2-7	.	CASRLSYEQYF	TGTGCCAGCAGACTCTCCTACGAGCAGTACTTC
TRBV5-1	TRBD1	TRBJ1-3	.	CASSANRGSSGNTIYF	TGCGCCAGCAGCGCTAACAGGGGGAGCTCTGGAAACACCATATATTTT
TRBV4-2	.	TRBJ2-6	few	CASSQDALGANVLTF	TGTGCCAGCAGCCAAGACGCTCTTGGGGCCAACGTCCTGACTTTC
TRBV20-1	.	TRBJ1-2	.	CRGGDNYGYTF	TGCAGGGGAGGTGATAACTATGGCTACACCTTC
TRBV2	.	TRBJ2-7	many	CASSVRNYEQYF	TGTGCCAGCAGTGTGCGGAACTACGAGCAGTACTTC
TRBV29-1	.	TRBJ1-4	.	CSVAGTPSTNEKLFF	TGCAGCGTTGCAGGGACCCCCTCAACTAATGAAAAACTGTTTTTT
TRBV27	TRBD1	TRBJ1-2	many	CASSRYTGTGGIYGYTF	TGTGCCAGCAGCCGTTATACCGGGACAGGGGGTATCTATGGCTACACCTTC
TRBV3-1	.	TRBJ2-2	.	CASSQVHGSTGELFF	TGTGCCAGCAGCCAAGTTCACGGAAGCACCGGGGAGCTGTTTTTT
TRBV12-3/TRBV12-4	.	TRBJ1-5	many	CASSSANRNQPQHF	TGTGCCAGCAGTTCCGCCAACCGTAATCAGCCCCAGCATTTT
TRBV7-8	.	TRBJ2-1	few	CASSSRAPGEQFF	TGTGCCAGCAGCTCCCGGGCCCCCGGTGAGCAGTTCTTC